Listed below are T cell receptor beta chains from one sample, sequenced in a study of early stage breast cancer tumors. Method: immunoSEQ multiplex PCR; TCRdb's copy keeps in-frame clones and lacks some. The sample contains 45,000 to 50,000 clones, 83% of which appear only once. Source material: blood. The receptors shown here come from a person aged 45-60 years with breast cancer. Both conserved end residues are part of each CDR3. Each record gives: V gene, CDR3 length, J gene, D gene, clone size, CDR3 protein, CDR3 DNA. D genes are given only for firm matches. Some rows mark clone size as missing; the rest say once, few, many or name a class of expanded clone.

v_call: TRBV4-3; cdr3_length: 15; j_call: TRBJ2-3; d_call: .; clone_size: few; cdr3_aa: CASSPQGGYTDTQYF; cdr3_nt: TGCGCCAGCAGTCCCCAGGGTGGGTACACAGATACGCAGTATTTT
v_call: TRBV19; cdr3_length: 14; j_call: TRBJ1-5; d_call: TRBD1; clone_size: .; cdr3_aa: CASSMDRGHQPQHF; cdr3_nt: TGTGCCAGTAGTATGGACAGGGGACATCAGCCCCAGCATTTT
v_call: TRBV9; cdr3_length: 16; j_call: TRBJ2-3; d_call: TRBD1; clone_size: .; cdr3_aa: CASSAGDRGSTDTQYF; cdr3_nt: TGTGCCAGCAGCGCGGGGGACAGGGGTAGCACAGATACGCAGTATTTT
v_call: TRBV6-1; cdr3_length: 13; j_call: TRBJ2-1; d_call: .; clone_size: .; cdr3_aa: CASKEGAYNEQFF; cdr3_nt: TGTGCCAGCAAGGAGGGGGCCTACAATGAGCAGTTCTTC
v_call: TRBV9; cdr3_length: 14; j_call: TRBJ1-1; d_call: .; clone_size: .; cdr3_aa: CASSGGSWDTEAFF; cdr3_nt: TGTGCCAGCAGCGGAGGGTCGTGGGACACTGAAGCTTTCTTT
v_call: TRBV7-9; cdr3_length: 18; j_call: TRBJ1-3; d_call: .; clone_size: .; cdr3_aa: CASSLRRSWDNSGNTIYF; cdr3_nt: TGTGCCAGCAGCCTTCGCCGTTCGTGGGATAACTCTGGAAACACCATATATTTT
v_call: TRBV12-5; cdr3_length: 14; j_call: TRBJ2-7; d_call: .; clone_size: .; cdr3_aa: CASGLRGSSYEQYF; cdr3_nt: TGTGCTAGTGGTTTGAGGGGTAGCTCCTACGAGCAGTACTTC
v_call: TRBV18; cdr3_length: 15; j_call: TRBJ2-2; d_call: .; clone_size: .; cdr3_aa: CASSPGDGYTGELFF; cdr3_nt: TGTGCCAGCTCTCCTGGGGACGGCTACACCGGGGAGCTGTTTTTT
v_call: TRBV10-1; cdr3_length: 13; j_call: TRBJ2-3; d_call: .; clone_size: .; cdr3_aa: CASRAAGSDTQYF; cdr3_nt: TGCGCCAGCAGGGCCGCAGGGTCGGATACGCAGTATTTT
v_call: TRBV5-1; cdr3_length: 18; j_call: TRBJ2-1; d_call: TRBD2; clone_size: .; cdr3_aa: CASSFGTSGGWEVNEQFF; cdr3_nt: TGCGCCAGCAGCTTCGGGACTAGCGGGGGGTGGGAAGTAAATGAGCAGTTCTTC
v_call: TRBV7-8; cdr3_length: 15; j_call: TRBJ2-7; d_call: .; clone_size: .; cdr3_aa: CASSPIRSGGWVQYF; cdr3_nt: TGTGCCAGCAGCCCAATCCGTTCTGGTGGATGGGTGCAGTACTTC
v_call: TRBV7-9; cdr3_length: 14; j_call: TRBJ2-7; d_call: .; clone_size: .; cdr3_aa: CASTLPDRAYEQYF; cdr3_nt: TGTGCCAGCACCCTTCCCGACAGAGCCTACGAGCAGTACTTC
v_call: TRBV9; cdr3_length: 14; j_call: TRBJ2-3; d_call: .; clone_size: .; cdr3_aa: CASSVGRLADTQYF; cdr3_nt: TGTGCCAGCAGCGTGGGCAGACTGGCAGATACGCAGTATTTT
v_call: TRBV7-2; cdr3_length: 15; j_call: TRBJ2-2; d_call: .; clone_size: .; cdr3_aa: CASSPREKNTGELFF; cdr3_nt: TGTGCCAGCAGTCCCCGGGAAAAGAACACCGGGGAGCTGTTTTTT
v_call: TRBV27; cdr3_length: 15; j_call: TRBJ2-5; d_call: .; clone_size: .; cdr3_aa: CASSLMAGASGIQYF; cdr3_nt: TGTGCCAGCAGTTTAATGGCGGGGGCCTCGGGGATCCAGTACTTC
v_call: TRBV9; cdr3_length: 14; j_call: TRBJ1-5; d_call: .; clone_size: .; cdr3_aa: CASSVGERGQPQHF; cdr3_nt: TGTGCCAGCAGCGTAGGGGAAAGGGGTCAGCCCCAGCATTTT
v_call: TRBV30; cdr3_length: 16; j_call: TRBJ1-1; d_call: .; clone_size: .; cdr3_aa: CACVILSGVMNTEAFF; cdr3_nt: TGTGCCTGCGTGATTCTTTCAGGGGTTATGAACACTGAAGCTTTCTTT
v_call: TRBV7-5; cdr3_length: 11; j_call: TRBJ2-1; d_call: .; clone_size: .; cdr3_aa: CVRSPGPTGLF; cdr3_nt: TGTGTCAGAAGCCCGGGACCAACCGGGCTCTTC
v_call: TRBV19; cdr3_length: 17; j_call: TRBJ2-7; d_call: .; clone_size: once; cdr3_aa: CASSIGSWGASSYEQYF; cdr3_nt: TGTGCCAGTAGTATAGGATCATGGGGGGCCTCCTCCTACGAGCAGTACTTC
v_call: TRBV7-8; cdr3_length: 15; j_call: TRBJ2-7; d_call: .; clone_size: .; cdr3_aa: CASSLSPGPEGEQYF; cdr3_nt: TGTGCCAGCAGCTTGTCCCCGGGACCTGAAGGGGAGCAGTACTTC
v_call: TRBV7-2; cdr3_length: 14; j_call: TRBJ2-7; d_call: TRBD1; clone_size: .; cdr3_aa: CASSPLGTGSEQYF; cdr3_nt: TGTGCCAGCAGCCCTTTGGGGACAGGGAGCGAGCAGTACTTC
v_call: TRBV15; cdr3_length: 16; j_call: TRBJ2-1; d_call: TRBD1; clone_size: .; cdr3_aa: CATSRAGQGLYNEQFF; cdr3_nt: TGTGCCACCAGCAGAGCCGGACAGGGACTCTACAATGAGCAGTTCTTC
v_call: TRBV11-2; cdr3_length: 15; j_call: TRBJ2-3; d_call: TRBD1; clone_size: .; cdr3_aa: CASSLVAGGPDTQYF; cdr3_nt: TGTGCCAGCAGCTTAGTAGCAGGGGGCCCAGATACGCAGTATTTT
v_call: TRBV7-2; cdr3_length: 15; j_call: TRBJ2-3; d_call: .; clone_size: .; cdr3_aa: CASSSITTSTDTQYF; cdr3_nt: TGTGCCAGCAGCTCCATTACGACTAGCACAGATACGCAGTATTTT
v_call: TRBV11-1; cdr3_length: 16; j_call: TRBJ2-7; d_call: .; clone_size: once; cdr3_aa: CASSDWGRGRTYEQYF; cdr3_nt: TGTGCCAGCTCCGATTGGGGGCGAGGTCGAACCTACGAGCAGTACTTC
v_call: TRBV7-2; cdr3_length: 16; j_call: TRBJ2-5; d_call: TRBD2; clone_size: .; cdr3_aa: CASSKGLAGGQETQYF; cdr3_nt: TGTGCCAGCAGCAAAGGACTAGCGGGAGGGCAAGAGACCCAGTACTTC
v_call: TRBV7-9; cdr3_length: 13; j_call: TRBJ2-1; d_call: TRBD2; clone_size: .; cdr3_aa: CASSLGTSDEQFF; cdr3_nt: TGTGCCAGCAGCTTAGGGACTAGCGATGAGCAGTTCTTC